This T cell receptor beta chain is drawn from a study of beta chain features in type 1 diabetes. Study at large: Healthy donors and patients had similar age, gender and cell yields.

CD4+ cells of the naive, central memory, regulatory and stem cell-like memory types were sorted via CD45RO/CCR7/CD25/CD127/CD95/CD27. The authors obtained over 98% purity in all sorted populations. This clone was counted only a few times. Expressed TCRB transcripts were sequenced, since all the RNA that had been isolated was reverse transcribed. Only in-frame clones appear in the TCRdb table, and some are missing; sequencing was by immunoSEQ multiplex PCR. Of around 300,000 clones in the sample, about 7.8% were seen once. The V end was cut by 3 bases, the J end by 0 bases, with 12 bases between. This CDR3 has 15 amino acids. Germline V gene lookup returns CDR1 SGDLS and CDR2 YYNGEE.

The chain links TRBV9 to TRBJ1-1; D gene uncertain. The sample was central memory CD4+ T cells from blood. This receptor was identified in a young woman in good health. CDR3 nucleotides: TGTGCCAGCAGCGCTACCGGCGCAATGAACACTGAAGCTTTCTTT. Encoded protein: CASSATGAMNTEAFF.